The T cell receptor beta chain under discussion was sequenced for a study of OX40 agonist ivuxolimab in advanced cancers. Only in-frame clones appear in the TCRdb table, and some are missing; sequencing was by immunoSEQ multiplex PCR. This sample has tens of thousands of clones; about 85% occur once, and the top ten carry approximately 0.78%. Trimming shortened V by 0 bases and J by 0 bases, and 9 bases separated the two germline ends. This CDR3 is 17 amino acids long. Germline-derived CDR1 and CDR2 are MGHRA and YSYEKL. This clone appeared a few times. Collection of blood occurred at baseline, at cycle 4 day 1, and at cycle 7 day 1.

This receptor was identified in an adult with an advanced solid tumor such as melanoma, head and neck, liver or kidney cancer. The chain uses TRBV4-1 and TRBJ1-6; no clear D gene. The input for sequencing was CD4+ or CD8+ T cells sorted from blood, taken in a trial of the OX40 agonist ivuxolimab. CDR3 region: CASSQDDEFSYNSPLHF. CDR3 sequence (DNA): TGCGCCAGCAGCCAAGACGACGAATTCTCCTATAATTCACCCCTCCACTTT.